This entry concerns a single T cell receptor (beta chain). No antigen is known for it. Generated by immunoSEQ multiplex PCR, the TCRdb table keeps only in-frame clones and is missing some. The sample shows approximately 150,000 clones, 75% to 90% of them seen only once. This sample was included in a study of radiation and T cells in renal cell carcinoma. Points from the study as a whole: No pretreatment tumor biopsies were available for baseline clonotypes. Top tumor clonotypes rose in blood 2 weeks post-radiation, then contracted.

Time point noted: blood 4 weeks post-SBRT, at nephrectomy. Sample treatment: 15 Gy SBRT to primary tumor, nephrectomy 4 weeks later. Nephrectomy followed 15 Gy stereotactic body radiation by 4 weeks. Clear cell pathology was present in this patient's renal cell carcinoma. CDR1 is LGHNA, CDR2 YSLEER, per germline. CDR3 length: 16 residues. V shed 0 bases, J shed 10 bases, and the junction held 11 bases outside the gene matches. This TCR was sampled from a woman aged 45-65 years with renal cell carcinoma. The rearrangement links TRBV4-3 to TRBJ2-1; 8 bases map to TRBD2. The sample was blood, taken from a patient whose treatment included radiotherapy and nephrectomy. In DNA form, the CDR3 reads TGCGCCAGCAGCCAAGATCACGGGAGGGTAACAAGAGAGCAGTTCTTC. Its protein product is CASSQDHGRVTREQFF.